The 16 T cell receptor beta chains presented below share a single source sample, sequenced in a study of regulatory T cells in long-lasting Graves disease. The time point is: newly diagnosed GD, antithyroid drugs for less than 3 months. After RNA was extracted from PBMCs, the TCR library was made from it. For TCR beta, libraries came from iRepertoire HTBI primers and Arm-PCR of CDR3 regions. Via MiXCR, TCRdb re-called the multiplex PCR reads, giving one row per CDR3 protein. The repertoire consists of about 430,000 distinct CDR3 sequences, with approximately 15% occurring once and the leading ten covering approximately 7.8%. This same sample was also taken into another study, of T cells in Graves' hyperthyroidism and ophthalmopathy.

The source material was peripheral blood mononuclear cells (PBMCs), sampled at new diagnosis, from a patient treated with antithyroid drugs. The receptors shown here come from a woman aged 40 to 50 with Graves disease.

This clonotype was counted many times. V is TRBV28 and J is TRBJ2-7, with a weak D call TRBD2 (6 bases). This CDR3 region has 13 residues. V gave up 5 bases and J gave up 2 bases, with 10 bases separating them. Germline V gene data show CDR1 as MDHEN and CDR2 as SYDVKM. The CDR3 protein is CASSGGLTYEQYF. The CDR3 nucleotides read TGTGCCAGCAGTGGGGGACTTACCTACGAGCAGTACTTC.

This clonotype has a count of ten or more. The V call is TRBV12-3 or TRBV12-4, the J call TRBJ1-6; a weak D match, TRBD1 (6 bases). This CDR3 region has 14 residues. Trimming pared 4 bases from V and 10 bases from J, leaving 14 bases between. For the CDR3, the DNA is TGTGCCAGCAGTTCTAGGACCCAGGGGTCACCCCTCCACTTT. It specifies CASSSRTQGSPLHF.

With respect to this clonotype: One end of the junction does not line up with germline, which may come from a read error. The genes are TRBV28 and TRBJ2-5; 9 bases align to TRBD2. CDR1 and CDR2 from the germline V gene are MDHEN and SYDVKM. This CDR3 is built from 15 residues. This CDR3 reads CASSSPAGGKETRYF. CDR3 bases: TGTGCCAGCAGTTCACCAGCGGGAGGAAAAGAGACCCGGTACTTC.

There are many counts of this clonotype. This chain connects TRBV7-2 to TRBJ2-7; D is uncertain. This CDR3 has 13 amino acids. The V gene's germline CDR1 is SGHTA and CDR2 FQGNSA. V was trimmed by 1 base and J by 2 bases, leaving 6 bases between them. The DNA of the CDR3 is TGTGCCAGCAGCTTAGGACGGGCCTACGAGCAGTACTTC. Its translation: CASSLGRAYEQYF.

This chain connects TRBV6-2 or TRBV6-3 to TRBJ2-2, with a weak D call TRBD2 (5 bases). The CDR3 sequence is 13 residues long. Trimming pared 7 bases from V and 7 bases from J, leaving 13 bases between. Germline CDR1 reads MNHEY; CDR2 reads SVGEGT. The CDR3 is CASTLRGFGELFF. In DNA, the CDR3 is TGTGCCAGCACCCTGAGAGGGTTCGGGGAGCTGTTTTTT.

The chain combines TRBV6-1 with TRBJ2-7; 11 positions agree with TRBD2. This CDR3 comprises 14 residues. The junction had 3 bases not matched to a gene; V was cut back by 4 bases and J by 4 bases. The germline V gene encodes CDR1 MNHNS and CDR2 SASEGT. The CDR3 DNA reads TGTGCCAGCAGTGTGGGACTAGCGGTTTACGAGCAGTACTTC. This encodes CASSVGLAVYEQYF.

This clonotype occurred many times. V and J are TRBV7-8 and TRBJ2-5, with a tentative D call TRBD1 (6 bases). The CDR3 covers 17 residues. The ends were cut back, 5 bases at V and 1 base at J, with 20 bases in the middle. Germline CDR1 is SGHVS and CDR2 is FQNEAQ. The DNA of the CDR3 is TGTGCCAGCAGCAAAACCCCCGCGAGGACAGCCCAAGAGACCCAGTACTTC. This translates into CASSKTPARTAQETQYF.

This clonotype was seen many times. V usage is TRBV20-1 and J usage is TRBJ2-7; D gene uncertain. Germline CDR1 reads DFQATT; CDR2 reads SNEGSKA (reference sequence). The CDR3 spans 16 residues. V lost 2 bases, J lost 0 bases, and 17 bases lay in between. The CDR3 loop is CSARKLGVRNSYEQYF. CDR3 bases: TGCAGTGCTAGAAAACTTGGCGTAAGAAACTCCTACGAGCAGTACTTC.

V gene TRBV7-2 combines with J gene TRBJ2-7; a weak D match, TRBD2 (6 bases). Trimming took off 4 bases at V and 0 bases at J, with 13 bases between the two ends. Per the germline V gene, CDR1 is SGHTA and CDR2 is FQGNSA. This CDR3 comprises 15 residues. Written as DNA, the CDR3 is TGTGCCAGCAGCTCAGATCGGGAGACCTCCTACGAGCAGTACTTC. This sequence encodes CASSSDRETSYEQYF.

The CDR3 DNA sequence: TGTGCCACCAGCCCGGCTAGAGAGGGCAATGAGCAGTTCTTC. Its protein product is CATSPAREGNEQFF. The gene calls are TRBV15 and TRBJ2-1; D may be TRBD2 (5 bases). Germline V gives CDR1 LNHNV, CDR2 YYDKDF (reference sequence). Trimming pared 5 bases from V and 6 bases from J, leaving 14 bases between. There are 14 residues in the CDR3.

V gene TRBV20-1 combines with J gene TRBJ1-5; TRBD1 matches 8 bases. V lost 3 bases, J lost 3 bases, and 4 bases stayed unmatched. The germline CDR1 and CDR2 sequences are DFQATT and SNEGSKA (reference sequence). There are 14 residues in the CDR3. This CDR3 reads CSASPTGVNQPQHF. The DNA for the CDR3 is TGCAGTGCTAGCCCGACAGGGGTCAATCAGCCCCAGCATTTT.

V and J are TRBV5-6 and TRBJ1-5; TRBD1 matches 8 bases. The V gene's germline CDR1 is SGHDT and CDR2 YYEEEE. CDR3 length equals 15 residues. V lost 1 base, J lost 4 bases, and 4 bases stayed unmatched. The CDR3 nucleotides are TGTGCCAGCAGCTTGATGGGACAGGTGAATCAGCCCCAGCATTTT. This translates into CASSLMGQVNQPQHF. The full variable domain, its missing parts supplied by reference TRBV5-6 and TRBJ1-5, is DAGVTQSPTHLIKTRGQQVTLRCSPKSGHDTVSWYQQALGQGPQFIFQYYEEEERQRGNFPDRFSGHQFPNYSSELNVNALLLGDSALYLCASSLMGQVNQPQHFGDGTRLSIL.

At least ten counts were recorded for this clonotype. The chain couples TRBV20-1 to TRBJ2-1, with 9 nucleotides matching TRBD2. Germline V lookup: CDR1 DFQATT, CDR2 SNEGSKA (reference sequence). This CDR3 comprises 17 residues. Trimming removed 3 bases from V and 10 bases from J; junction bases left unmatched: 19. The CDR3 reads CSASRRGNSGSSEEQFF. The CDR3 region has the DNA TGCAGTGCTAGTAGGCGGGGGAATAGCGGGAGTTCGGAGGAGCAGTTCTTC.

This clonotype was seen more than once but under ten times. This likely stems from a read error, as it lies one base from a far larger clone. The chain is built from TRBV28 and TRBJ1-5; D call uncertain. Trimming took off 5 bases at V and 4 bases at J, with 21 bases between the two ends. The germline V gene has CDR1 MDHEN and CDR2 SYDVKM. The CDR3 runs to 17 residues. This chain's CDR3 is CASSDGSLGSGNQPQHF. The CDR3 coding sequence is TGTGCCAGCAGTGATGGCAGTTTGGGTAGTGGTAATCAGCCCCAGCATTTT. Drawing the rest from reference TRBV28 and TRBJ1-5, the complete variable domain is DVKVTQSSRYLVKRTGEKVFLECVQDMDHENMFWYRQDPGLGLRLIYFSYDVKMKEKGDIPEGYSVSREKKERFSLILESASTNQTSMYLCASSDGSLGSGNQPQHFGDGTRLSIL.

CDR3: CASSDLAGENTQYF. In DNA, the CDR3 is TGTGCCAGCAGCGACCTAGCGGGAGAGAATACGCAGTATTTT. The J gene is TRBJ2-3, the V gene TRBV9; the match to TRBD2 covers 10 bases. Germline CDR1 is SGDLS and CDR2 is YYNGEE. Trimming took 3 bases from V and 7 from J; bases not matched to a gene: 5. The CDR3 extends over 14 amino acids. The whole variable domain, remainder taken from reference TRBV9 and TRBJ2-3, is DSGVTQTPKHLITATGQRVTLRCSPRSGDLSVYWYQQSLDQGLQFLIQYYNGEERAKGNILERFSAQQFPDLHSELNLSSLELGDSALYFCASSDLAGENTQYFGPGTRLTVL.

The V gene is TRBV19, the J gene TRBJ2-2, with 8 bases lining up with TRBD1. Germline CDR1 reads LNHDA; CDR2 reads SQIVND (reference sequence). Trimming cost V 10 bases and J 1 base; bases outside gene matches: 5. The CDR3 length is 14 residues. CDR3 coding DNA: TGTGCCATCCGGGACAGGAGGAACACCGGGGAGCTGTTTTTT. It yields the protein CAIRDRRNTGELFF.